This entry features one TCR beta chain sequence. The antigen is unknown. Several immunoSEQ 96-well plates shared each subset's DNA, each plate a replicate. Repertoires were generated with immunoSEQ multiplex PCR, while TCRdb's copy carries only in-frame clones and drops some. The table has some 700,000 clones, about 92% seen once. CD8 memory fractions consisted of CD45RO+ and CCR7-negative CD45RA+ TemRA cells together. The sample is drawn from a study of shared clonotypes between healthy human individuals. Overall study context: The study used three CD4 naive, three CD4 memory, two CD8 naive and one CD8 memory plate per donor.

Germline V lookup: CDR1 MNHEY, CDR2 SMNVEV (reference sequence). V lost 7 bases, J lost 4 bases, and 10 bases stayed unmatched. The CDR3 runs to 15 residues. Study-wide points: Around 5% was the fraction of naive CD4 clonotypes found shared across several donors.

This sequence originates from a man in his late teens or twenties in good health. Some clones in this sample may be carry-over from other donors' samples. V gene TRBV27 combines with J gene TRBJ1-2; 9 bases are a match to TRBD1. The sequenced material came from memory CD8+ T cells from PBMCs. As to subset: CD45RO+ cells pooled with CCR7-negative TemRA cells. The CDR3 loop is CASTQRTGDSYGYTF. In nucleotides, the CDR3 is TGTGCCAGCACTCAGAGGACAGGGGATAGCTATGGCTACACCTTC.